Each of the 25 T cell receptor beta chains below was sequenced from the same sample in a study of regulatory T cells in long-lasting Graves disease. Construction of the TCR beta libraries employed iRepertoire HTBI primers in conjunction with Arm-PCR of CDR3 regions. MiXCR was run by TCRdb on the multiplex PCR reads, yielding one entry per CDR3 protein. The table includes 380,000 or so distinct CDR3 sequences, roughly 15% detected once. The time point was: newly diagnosed GD, antithyroid drugs for less than 3 months. Making the TCR library involved RNA that had been extracted from PBMCs. This same sample was also part of a study on T cells in Graves' hyperthyroidism and ophthalmopathy.

The specimen comprised peripheral blood mononuclear cells (PBMCs), sampled at new diagnosis, from a patient treated with antithyroid drugs. Receptors originate from a woman aged 18-29 years with Graves disease.

This sequence joins TRBV5-1 and TRBJ2-3; 11 bases are shared with TRBD2. The V gene end was trimmed by 6 bases and the J gene end by 0 bases; junction bases not matched to a gene: 3. Germline-derived CDR1 and CDR2 are SGHRS and YFSETQ. The CDR3 consists of 15 residues. This CDR3 reads CASKWTSGSTDTQYF. The DNA of the CDR3 is TGCGCCAGCAAGTGGACTAGCGGGAGCACAGATACGCAGTATTTT.

This clonotype appeared many times. The rearrangement uses TRBV5-6 and TRBJ2-5; tentatively, D is TRBD2 (6 bases). Between the trimmed V and J ends, which lost 4 bases and 2 bases, there was a span of 12 bases. Germline CDR1 reads SGHDT; CDR2 reads YYEEEE. This CDR3 spans 14 amino acids. CDR3 sequence reads: CASSLPGTQETQYF. The CDR3 DNA reads TGTGCCAGCAGCCTCCCCGGGACTCAAGAGACCCAGTACTTC.

There are many counts of this clonotype. CDR3 region: CASSLVTGSNTEAFF. In nucleotides, the CDR3 is TGTGCCAGCAGCTTAGTAACAGGCTCGAACACTGAAGCTTTCTTT. The chain is built from TRBV7-9 and TRBJ1-1; maybe TRBD1 (5 bases). The CDR3 has 15 residues. V was pared by 1 base and J by 1 base, with 10 bases between. Germline lookup yields CDR1 SEHNR and CDR2 FQNEAQ (reference sequence).

This clonotype was counted only a few times. The chain is built from TRBV12-3 or TRBV12-4 and TRBJ1-1; no definite D call. V lost 5 bases and J lost 4, with 11 bases in between. This CDR3 comprises 13 residues. The CDR3 protein is CASSRQISTEAFF. The CDR3 DNA is TGTGCCAGCAGTCGTCAGATTTCCACTGAAGCTTTCTTT.

V is TRBV25-1 and J is TRBJ2-7; unclear D gene. V lost 3 bases and J lost 3, with 6 bases in between. Germline lookup yields CDR1 MGHDK and CDR2 SYGVNS. The CDR3 extends over 12 amino acids. CDR3 loop: CASSDLNYEQYF. The CDR3 DNA reads TGTGCCAGCAGTGACCTCAACTACGAGCAGTACTTC.

This clonotype showed up just a few times. V is TRBV3-1 and J is TRBJ2-7, with D hard to call. V was pared by 3 bases and J by 5 bases, with 11 bases between. Germline CDR1 reads LGHDT; CDR2 reads YNNKEL (reference sequence). The CDR3 runs 13 residues. CDR3 in DNA: TGTGCCAGCAGCCATTTGGCCCAGAACGAGCAGTACTTC. Translation: CASSHLAQNEQYF.

This clonotype was counted ten times or more. This CDR3 is CASSYSGQIGGYTF. The CDR3 DNA is TGTGCCAGCAGTTACTCGGGCCAGATCGGGGGCTACACCTTC. The chain uses TRBV6-2 or TRBV6-3 and TRBJ1-2; D gene ambiguous. The V and J ends lost 0 bases and 8 bases respectively, with 13 bases between them. Germline values: CDR1 MNHEY, CDR2 SVGEGT. The CDR3 contains 14 residues.

This clonotype was seen at least ten times. This chain connects TRBV28 to TRBJ2-5; D call uncertain. CDR1 is MDHEN, CDR2 SYDVKM, per germline. V was trimmed by 5 bases and J by 2 bases, leaving 9 bases between them. This CDR3 has 13 amino acids. This CDR3 is CASSRLGQETQYF. The CDR3 DNA reads TGTGCCAGCAGTCGTCTAGGGCAAGAGACCCAGTACTTC. The full variable domain, its missing parts supplied by reference TRBV28 and TRBJ2-5, is DVKVTQSSRYLVKRTGEKVFLECVQDMDHENMFWYRQDPGLGLRLIYFSYDVKMKEKGDIPEGYSVSREKKERFSLILESASTNQTSMYLCASSRLGQETQYFGPGTRLLVL.

This clonotype was seen repeatedly, ten times or more. J is TRBJ2-5 and V is TRBV28; perhaps TRBD1 as D (7 bases). Germline CDR1 MDHEN, CDR2 SYDVKM. The CDR3 is 14 residues long. V shed 5 bases and J shed 2 bases, with 12 bases lying between them. The CDR3 sequence is CASSAGGLQETQYF. The DNA for the CDR3 is TGTGCCAGCAGTGCAGGGGGGCTACAAGAGACCCAGTACTTC.

About this clonotype itself: A junction end diverges from the germline sequence, so it may reflect a read error. This chain uses TRBV6-1 with TRBJ1-2; no clear D. CDR3 length equals 11 residues. The germline V gene encodes CDR1 MNHNS and CDR2 SASEGT. This chain's CDR3 is CTSSEAAAGTF. The CDR3 DNA reads TGTACCAGCAGTGAAGCCGCCGCGGGAACCTTC.

The table lists this clonotype with many counts. This chain links TRBV5-1 with TRBJ2-3; 10 bases fit TRBD2. The CDR3 runs to 17 residues. V lost 4 bases and J lost 0; bases outside the gene matches: 8. Germline CDR1 SGHRS, CDR2 YFSETQ. Written as DNA, the CDR3 is TGCGCCAGCAGCCTCCGCCTACTAGCGGGGAGCACAGATACGCAGTATTTT. Its translation is CASSLRLLAGSTDTQYF. Filled out from reference TRBV5-1 and TRBJ2-3, the complete variable domain reads KAGVTQTPRYLIKTRGQQVTLSCSPISGHRSVSWYQQTPGQGLQFLFEYFSETQRNKGNFPGRFSGRQFSNSRSEMNVSTLELGDSALYLCASSLRLLAGSTDTQYFGPGTRLTVL.

The gene calls are TRBV11-2 and TRBJ1-3; unclear D gene. Germline V lookup: CDR1 SGHAT, CDR2 FQNNGV. The CDR3 covers 16 residues. The V gene lost 5 bases and the J gene lost 1 base, with 15 bases spanning the gap. The CDR3 coding sequence is TGTGCCAGCAGCATGGGTCTTACAGTATCTGGAAACACCATATATTTT. It codes for CASSMGLTVSGNTIYF.

In this sample, this clonotype turned up many times. The CDR3 sequence: CASSWNSADTQYF. In DNA, the CDR3 is TGTGCCAGCAGCTGGAACTCCGCAGATACGCAGTATTTT. The V and J genes are TRBV7-2 and TRBJ2-3; D unresolved. The V gene lost 4 bases and the J gene lost 4 bases, with 9 bases spanning the gap. Germline V gene sequence: CDR1 SGHTA, CDR2 FQGNSA. CDR3 length: 13 residues. Looking up the rest from reference TRBV7-2 and TRBJ2-3 gives the full variable domain: GAGVSQSPSNKVTEKGKDVELRCDPISGHTALYWYRQSLGQGLEFLIYFQGNSAPDKSGLPSDRFSAERTGGSVSTLTIQRTQQEDSAVYLCASSWNSADTQYFGPGTRLTVL.

In this sample, this clonotype turned up many times. The chain couples TRBV28 to TRBJ2-1; 7 bases agree with TRBD2. CDR1 and CDR2 from the germline V gene are MDHEN and SYDVKM. V lost 8 bases and J lost 10; bases outside the gene matches: 11. CDR3 length: 13 residues. The CDR3 loop reads CASGLGSLGEQFF. CDR3 bases: TGTGCCAGCGGACTAGGCTCCCTAGGGGAGCAGTTCTTC.

CDR3 in amino acids: CASSPPRKEYTQYF. CDR3 sequence (DNA): TGTGCCAGCAGCCCTCCCCGAAAGGAGTATACGCAGTATTTT. This chain links TRBV9 with TRBJ2-3; no clear D gene. The CDR3 loop spans 14 amino acids. Between the trimmed V and J ends, which lost 4 bases and 7 bases, there was a span of 16 bases. Germline loops: CDR1 SGDLS, CDR2 YYNGEE.

This clonotype was found many times. The rearrangement links TRBV2 to TRBJ2-7, with TRBD2 matching 8 bases. Germline assignment: CDR1 SNHLY and CDR2 FYNNEI. CDR3 length equals 13 residues. V lost 10 bases, J lost 3 bases, and 8 bases stayed unmatched. This chain's CDR3 is CATASGWYYEQYF. CDR3 nucleotides: TGTGCCACGGCTAGCGGGTGGTACTACGAGCAGTACTTC.

This clonotype has just a few counts. This chain uses TRBV10-1 with TRBJ1-5; a weak D match, TRBD1 (6 bases). The CDR3 is made up of 15 amino acids. Germline V gene lookup returns CDR1 WNHNN and CDR2 SYGVQD (reference sequence). V lost 3 bases and J lost 1, with 10 bases in between. The CDR3 reads CASSDLRGSNQPQHF. For the CDR3, the DNA is TGCGCCAGCAGTGACCTCAGGGGAAGCAATCAGCCCCAGCATTTT.

This clonotype was found a few times. The rearrangement uses TRBV20-1 and TRBJ1-2, with D hard to call. Germline V gene sequence: CDR1 DFQATT, CDR2 SNEGSKA (reference sequence). V was cut by 3 bases and J by 7 bases, with 6 bases left in between. The CDR3 spans 10 residues. The CDR3 nucleotides are TGCAGTGCTAGGGAGGTTGGCTACACCTTC. It specifies CSAREVGYTF.

This clonotype occurred many times. This chain joins TRBV28 and TRBJ1-1; D may be TRBD1 (6 bases). Germline CDR1 and CDR2: MDHEN and SYDVKM. CDR3 length: 15 residues. V was cut by 3 bases and J by 5 bases, with 16 bases left in between. Written as DNA, the CDR3 is TGTGCCAGCAGTTTCCCTCACGGGAGGGGGACTGAAGCTTTCTTT. Translated: CASSFPHGRGTEAFF.

This clonotype was detected many times. This rearrangement joins TRBV18 to TRBJ1-1; D call uncertain. Germline V CDR1 and CDR2: KGHSH, LQKENI. The CDR3 covers 14 residues. Between the trimmed V and J ends, which lost 3 bases and 3 bases, there was a span of 11 bases. The CDR3 DNA is TGTGCCAGCTCACCGGCCGGGAGGGACACTGAAGCTTTCTTT. This sequence encodes CASSPAGRDTEAFF.

There are many counts of this clonotype. Written as DNA, the CDR3 is TGTGCCAGCAGTGAAACGGTCGGGGGCACTGAAGCTTTCTTT. Its translation: CASSETVGGTEAFF. The chain is built from TRBV2 and TRBJ1-1; a weak D match, TRBD1 (5 bases). V was cut by 2 bases and J by 4 bases, with 11 bases left in between. The CDR3 contains 14 residues. CDR1 is SNHLY, CDR2 FYNNEI, per germline.

In this sample, this clonotype turned up a few times. The rearrangement uses TRBV9 and TRBJ2-7; 9 positions agree with TRBD1. This CDR3 has 15 amino acids. The junction had 10 bases not matched to a gene; V was cut back by 5 bases and J by 4 bases. Germline assignment: CDR1 SGDLS and CDR2 YYNGEE. DNA for the CDR3: TGTGCCAGCAGTCCCGCCCCGGGACAGGGTTACGAGCAGTACTTC. Protein product: CASSPAPGQGYEQYF.

This chain links TRBV4-1 with TRBJ2-3; D remains ambiguous. Germline CDR1 is MGHRA and CDR2 is YSYEKL. Trimming removed 0 bases from V and 14 bases from J, with 12 bases in between. This CDR3 contains 12 residues. For the CDR3, the DNA is TGCGCCAGCAGCCAAGAGGTCGGACGCTGGTATTTT. Its translation: CASSQEVGRWYF.

This clonotype was recorded at least ten times. The chain couples TRBV4-1 to TRBJ2-3, with 10 bases that match TRBD2. Germline assignment: CDR1 MGHRA and CDR2 YSYEKL. J was trimmed by 2 bases and V by 3 bases; bases with no gene match: 8. The CDR3 totals 17 residues. CDR3 amino acids: CASSHLLAGLPTDTQYF. The DNA of the CDR3 is TGCGCCAGCAGCCACCTACTAGCGGGGCTGCCCACAGATACGCAGTATTTT.

Many counts were recorded for this clonotype. The V and J genes are TRBV28 and TRBJ2-2; D remains ambiguous. Trimming removed 5 bases at V and 6 bases at J, with 19 bases between. This CDR3 has 16 residues. Germline-derived CDR1 and CDR2 are MDHEN and SYDVKM. As DNA, the CDR3 is TGTGCCAGCAGTCCCGACCGGCTAGTTTTCTCCGGGGAGCTGTTTTTT. As protein: CASSPDRLVFSGELFF.